These 5 T cell receptor beta chains were all obtained from the same sample, sequenced in a study of T cells after posttransplantation cyclophosphamide (dated by TCRdb to 2015 to 2016). The receptor library was made with the immunoSEQ multiplex PCR assay. This immuneACCESS table, as held by TCRdb, lists in-frame sequences with V and J called but not all clones. Of the missing ones, under half trace to an unresolved V gene in checked studies; the others have no known cause. The sample contains about 21,000 clones, approximately 83% of them found a single time. The ten largest clones take up more than 2% of the sample. The control cohort was some 10 patients given myeloablative marrow transplants with methotrexate plus a calcineurin inhibitor, sampled 1 year after transplant. The starting material was PBMCs, obtained approximately 360 days after allogeneic stem cell transplant with calcineurin inhibitor and methotrexate. The source of these receptors is a female patient aged 30 to 40 who received an allogeneic stem cell transplant from an unrelated donor, was CMV-positive, and had acute and chronic GVHD. After a transplant, some T cells may be of graft donor origin.

The chain joins TRBV28 to TRBJ1-2, with a possible D match to TRBD1 (6 bases). Trimming removed 1 base from V and 8 bases from J, with 11 bases in between. CDR1 MDHEN and CDR2 SYDVKM come from the germline V gene. There are 13 residues in the CDR3. The CDR3 reads CASSLLGARGYTF. CDR3 coding DNA: TGTGCCAGCAGTTTATTGGGGGCTCGGGGCTACACCTTC.

The CDR3, as DNA: TGTGCCAGCAGTTACGGCCCCGTATCCTCCTACGAGCAGTACTTC. Its translation is CASSYGPVSSYEQYF. J is TRBJ2-7 and V is TRBV6-6; the D is unclear. Germline V gene sequence: CDR1 MNHNY, CDR2 SVGAGI (reference sequence). Trimming left V 2 bases short and J 0 bases short, with 11 bases between. CDR3 length: 15 amino acids.

The J gene is TRBJ1-5, the V gene TRBV4-1, with D perhaps matching TRBD1 (5 bases). This CDR3 contains 15 residues. Trimming removed 1 base at V and 5 bases at J, with 12 bases between. In germline, CDR1 is MGHRA, CDR2 YSYEKL. CDR3 amino acids: CASSQVTGFHQPQHF. The CDR3 nucleotides are TGCGCCAGCAGCCAAGTTACAGGCTTCCATCAGCCCCAGCATTTT.

This chain joins TRBV5-8 and TRBJ1-6; 9 positions agree with TRBD1. The junction had 2 bases not matched to a gene; V was cut back by 4 bases and J by 6 bases. The CDR3 covers 14 residues. Germline V gene sequence: CDR1 SGHTS, CDR2 YDEGEE. CDR3 coding DNA: TGTGCCAGCAGCCAGGGACAGGGTAATTCACCCCTCCACTTT. This encodes CASSQGQGNSPLHF.

This clone was detected once. The chain couples TRBV6-1 to TRBJ2-3; the D gene is possibly TRBD1 (6 bases). CDR1 is MNHNS, CDR2 SASEGT, per germline. The length of the CDR3 is 18 residues. V was clipped by 2 bases and J by 2 bases, with 20 bases between them. The CDR3, as DNA: TGTGCCAGCAGTGAAATGCCCCGGGACATATGGGACACAGATACGCAGTATTTT. Translation: CASSEMPRDIWDTDTQYF.